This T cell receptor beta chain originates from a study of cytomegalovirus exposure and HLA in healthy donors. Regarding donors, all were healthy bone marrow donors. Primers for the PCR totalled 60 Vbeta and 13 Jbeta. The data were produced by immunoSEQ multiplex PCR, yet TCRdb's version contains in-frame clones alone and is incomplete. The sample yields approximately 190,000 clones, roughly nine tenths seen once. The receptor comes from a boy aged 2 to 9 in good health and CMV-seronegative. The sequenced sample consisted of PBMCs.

CDR3 amino acids: CAWIRGVDSPLHF. The CDR3, as DNA: TGTGCCTGGATACGGGGTGTGGATTCACCCCTCCACTTT. The chain uses TRBV30 and TRBJ1-6, with no clear D. The CDR3 contains 13 residues. CDR1 is GTSNPN, CDR2 SVGIG, per germline (reference sequence). V was pared by 4 bases and J by 8 bases, with 12 bases between.